The 17 T cell receptor beta chains below all came from one sample that was sequenced in a study of T-cell reconstitution after alpha-beta-depleted transplantation in children. Unique molecular identifiers were incorporated when the TCRbeta library was constructed. TCRdb re-analysed the PCR reads in MiXCR, keeping a single row per CDR3 protein. The table includes roughly 670,000 distinct CDR3 sequences, around 13% detected once. The sequencing here drew on PBMCs, taken before TCRalphabeta/CD19-depleted stem cell transplant. The receptors shown here come from a girl aged 2 to 10 with congenital amegakaryocytic thrombocytopenia, due to receive a stem cell transplant.

At least ten counts were recorded for this clonotype. The chain has TRBV12-3 or TRBV12-4 and TRBJ1-5; 10 bases are a match to TRBD1. V lost 4 bases to trimming and J lost 5 bases; unmatched junction nucleotides: 5. CDR3 length: 15 amino acids. Here the CDR3 reads CASSSTGTGDQPQHF. The CDR3 coding sequence is TGTGCCAGCAGTTCTACCGGGACAGGGGATCAGCCCCAGCATTTT.

This clonotype showed up just a few times. The rearrangement uses TRBV15 and TRBJ1-1; D is unresolved. The CDR3 is 12 amino acids. Germline-derived CDR1 and CDR2 are LNHNV and YYDKDF (reference sequence). V lost 1 base, J lost 8 bases, and 8 bases lay in between. Here the CDR3 reads CATSRGRPEAFF. The DNA for the CDR3 is TGTGCCACCAGCAGAGGACGGCCCGAAGCTTTCTTT. Variable domain in full (rest from reference TRBV15 and TRBJ1-1): DAMVIQNPRYQVTQFGKPVTLSCSQTLNHNVMYWYQQKSSQAPKLLFHYYDKDFNNEADTPDNFQSRRPNTSFCFLDIRSPGLGDTAMYLCATSRGRPEAFFGQGTRLTVV.

The J gene is TRBJ2-5, the V gene TRBV12-3 or TRBV12-4, with D possibly being TRBD1 (6 bases). Trimming shortened V by 5 bases and J by 4 bases, and 17 bases separated the two germline ends. The CDR3 extends over 15 amino acids. The CDR3 spells CASSHTTGSRETQYF. CDR3 nucleotides: TGTGCCAGCAGTCATACGACAGGAAGCAGAGAGACCCAGTACTTC.

In its sample, this clonotype was seen many times. The chain is built from TRBV5-6 and TRBJ1-1; perhaps TRBD1 as D (5 bases). The ends were cut back, 5 bases at V and 10 bases at J, with 15 bases in the middle. The CDR3 spans 12 residues. Germline V CDR1 and CDR2: SGHDT, YYEEEE. The CDR3 DNA follows: TGTGCCAGCAGAACGATCGGAGGGGCAGCTTTCTTT. This codes for CASRTIGGAAFF.

The J gene is TRBJ2-1, the V gene TRBV20-1; D remains unclear. Trimming removed 0 bases from V and 0 bases from J, with 9 bases in between. Germline CDR1 reads DFQATT; CDR2 reads SNEGSKA (reference sequence). The CDR3 loop spans 15 amino acids. For the CDR3, the DNA is TGCAGTGCTAGAGAACCATTGAGCTCCTACAATGAGCAGTTCTTC. It is translated as CSAREPLSSYNEQFF.

This clonotype was seen a few times. This chain joins TRBV27 and TRBJ1-1; D possibly corresponds to TRBD1 (6 bases). This CDR3 spans 12 amino acids. Germline CDR1 reads MNHEY; CDR2 reads SMNVEV (reference sequence). V was cut by 8 bases and J by 7 bases, with 14 bases left in between. The CDR3 nucleotides are TGTGCCAGCGGATTTTTGACAGGTGAAGCTTTCTTT. Encoded protein: CASGFLTGEAFF.

Points on this clonotype: The junction differs from germline at one of its ends, possibly a read error. The V call is TRBV20-1, the J call TRBJ2-5; weak D call: TRBD1 (7 bases). In germline, CDR1 is DFQATT, CDR2 SNEGSKA (reference sequence). The CDR3 runs to 9 residues. The CDR3 region is CSAGLRGDF. CDR3 in DNA: TGCAGTGCTGGCCTCAGGGGGGACTTC.

In the case of this clonotype: One end of the junction fails to match germline, which may point to a read error. V is TRBV15 and J is TRBJ2-2; D might be TRBD2 (6 bases). This CDR3 region has 17 residues. Looked up from germline, CDR1 is LNHNV and CDR2 is YYDKDF (reference sequence). CDR3 DNA: TGTGCCACTAGCAGAGAGCCCGGGTCCTTAAACACCGGGGGGCTGTTTTTT. Translating it yields CATSREPGSLNTGGLFF.

This clonotype was recorded at least ten times. Here the CDR3 DNA reads TGCAGCGCCGGCGGGGGATCTGGAAACACCATATATTTT. Translation: CSAGGGSGNTIYF. The chain has TRBV29-1 and TRBJ1-3; possible D gene TRBD1, 5 bases. This CDR3 spans 13 amino acids. The V and J ends lost 7 bases and 1 base respectively, with 11 bases between them. CDR1 and CDR2 from the germline V gene are SQVTM and ANQGSEA.

This clonotype has a count of ten or more. The rearrangement links TRBV10-3 to TRBJ2-2; 9 nucleotides align to TRBD2. CDR1 and CDR2 (germline): ENHRY, SYGVKD. This CDR3 has 17 residues. Unmatched junction bases numbered 6, after V lost 0 bases and J lost 4 bases. As DNA, the CDR3 is TGTGCCATCAGTGAGTCGGGTAGCGGGAGAAGCACCGGGGAGCTGTTTTTT. As protein: CAISESGSGRSTGELFF.

This clonotype was seen a handful of times. CDR3 DNA: TGCGCCAGCAGCCCTAGGACTAGCGGGAGGGCCGTCAATGAGCAGTTCTTC. This sequence encodes CASSPRTSGRAVNEQFF. The genes are TRBV5-1 and TRBJ2-1; 15 nucleotides line up with TRBD2. Trimming took 4 bases from V and 6 from J; bases not matched to a gene: 8. This CDR3 comprises 17 residues. Germline V lookup: CDR1 SGHRS, CDR2 YFSETQ.

This clonotype has just one count. The chain links TRBV4-1 to TRBJ2-1, with D hard to call. The CDR3 has 13 residues. With 1 base removed from V and 5 bases from J, the gap between germline ends came to 6 bases. Germline CDR1 is MGHRA and CDR2 is YSYEKL. CDR3 sequence: CASSQGRNNEQFF. The DNA for the CDR3 is TGCGCCAGCAGCCAAGGGCGAAACAATGAGCAGTTCTTC.

This chain joins TRBV15 and TRBJ2-3; D might be TRBD2 (6 bases). CDR1 and CDR2 (germline): LNHNV, YYDKDF (reference sequence). The CDR3 covers 16 residues. V shed 5 bases and J shed 5 bases, with 20 bases lying between them. CDR3 sequence: CATSRHPGTVRDTQYF. Written as DNA, the CDR3 is TGTGCCACCAGCCGCCATCCGGGGACTGTCAGAGATACGCAGTATTTT.

This sequence joins TRBV28 and TRBJ2-2; 10 positions match TRBD1. CDR3 length: 18 amino acids. The V and J ends lost 5 bases and 6 bases, in that order; junction bases with no gene match: 15. CDR1 MDHEN and CDR2 SYDVKM come from the germline V gene. CDR3: CASSLIASDRGPAGELFF. DNA for the CDR3: TGTGCCAGCAGTCTTATTGCATCCGACAGGGGGCCGGCCGGGGAGCTGTTTTTT.

Ten or more counts support this clonotype. The gene calls are TRBV5-1 and TRBJ2-7, with 8 bases aligning to TRBD2. CDR3 size: 15 residues. The germline gives CDR1 SGHRS, CDR2 YFSETQ. V lost 1 base, J lost 6 bases, and 9 bases stayed unmatched. CDR3 residues: CASSLRSREGSEQYF. The DNA of the CDR3 is TGCGCCAGCAGCTTGCGTAGTCGGGAGGGCAGCGAGCAGTACTTC. Full variable domain (missing parts from reference TRBV5-1 and TRBJ2-7): KAGVTQTPRYLIKTRGQQVTLSCSPISGHRSVSWYQQTPGQGLQFLFEYFSETQRNKGNFPGRFSGRQFSNSRSEMNVSTLELGDSALYLCASSLRSREGSEQYFGPGTRLTVT.

This clonotype was picked up many times. This chain links TRBV20-1 with TRBJ2-3; a weak D match, TRBD2 (7 bases). V was cut by 0 bases and J by 2 bases, with 18 bases left in between. This CDR3 has 17 amino acids. Germline CDR1 DFQATT, CDR2 SNEGSKA (reference sequence). The CDR3 loop is CSARDVTGRGNTDTQYF. DNA for the CDR3: TGCAGTGCTAGAGATGTCACAGGGAGGGGGAACACAGATACGCAGTATTTT.

This clonotype was seen ten or more times. The V call is TRBV12-3 or TRBV12-4, the J call TRBJ2-5; perhaps TRBD2 as D (5 bases). Trimming cost V 10 bases and J 2 bases, with 14 bases left between them. The CDR3 contains 13 residues. In nucleotides, the CDR3 is TGTGCCACCACGGAGGTGCCACAAGAGACCCAGTACTTC. Its protein is CATTEVPQETQYF.